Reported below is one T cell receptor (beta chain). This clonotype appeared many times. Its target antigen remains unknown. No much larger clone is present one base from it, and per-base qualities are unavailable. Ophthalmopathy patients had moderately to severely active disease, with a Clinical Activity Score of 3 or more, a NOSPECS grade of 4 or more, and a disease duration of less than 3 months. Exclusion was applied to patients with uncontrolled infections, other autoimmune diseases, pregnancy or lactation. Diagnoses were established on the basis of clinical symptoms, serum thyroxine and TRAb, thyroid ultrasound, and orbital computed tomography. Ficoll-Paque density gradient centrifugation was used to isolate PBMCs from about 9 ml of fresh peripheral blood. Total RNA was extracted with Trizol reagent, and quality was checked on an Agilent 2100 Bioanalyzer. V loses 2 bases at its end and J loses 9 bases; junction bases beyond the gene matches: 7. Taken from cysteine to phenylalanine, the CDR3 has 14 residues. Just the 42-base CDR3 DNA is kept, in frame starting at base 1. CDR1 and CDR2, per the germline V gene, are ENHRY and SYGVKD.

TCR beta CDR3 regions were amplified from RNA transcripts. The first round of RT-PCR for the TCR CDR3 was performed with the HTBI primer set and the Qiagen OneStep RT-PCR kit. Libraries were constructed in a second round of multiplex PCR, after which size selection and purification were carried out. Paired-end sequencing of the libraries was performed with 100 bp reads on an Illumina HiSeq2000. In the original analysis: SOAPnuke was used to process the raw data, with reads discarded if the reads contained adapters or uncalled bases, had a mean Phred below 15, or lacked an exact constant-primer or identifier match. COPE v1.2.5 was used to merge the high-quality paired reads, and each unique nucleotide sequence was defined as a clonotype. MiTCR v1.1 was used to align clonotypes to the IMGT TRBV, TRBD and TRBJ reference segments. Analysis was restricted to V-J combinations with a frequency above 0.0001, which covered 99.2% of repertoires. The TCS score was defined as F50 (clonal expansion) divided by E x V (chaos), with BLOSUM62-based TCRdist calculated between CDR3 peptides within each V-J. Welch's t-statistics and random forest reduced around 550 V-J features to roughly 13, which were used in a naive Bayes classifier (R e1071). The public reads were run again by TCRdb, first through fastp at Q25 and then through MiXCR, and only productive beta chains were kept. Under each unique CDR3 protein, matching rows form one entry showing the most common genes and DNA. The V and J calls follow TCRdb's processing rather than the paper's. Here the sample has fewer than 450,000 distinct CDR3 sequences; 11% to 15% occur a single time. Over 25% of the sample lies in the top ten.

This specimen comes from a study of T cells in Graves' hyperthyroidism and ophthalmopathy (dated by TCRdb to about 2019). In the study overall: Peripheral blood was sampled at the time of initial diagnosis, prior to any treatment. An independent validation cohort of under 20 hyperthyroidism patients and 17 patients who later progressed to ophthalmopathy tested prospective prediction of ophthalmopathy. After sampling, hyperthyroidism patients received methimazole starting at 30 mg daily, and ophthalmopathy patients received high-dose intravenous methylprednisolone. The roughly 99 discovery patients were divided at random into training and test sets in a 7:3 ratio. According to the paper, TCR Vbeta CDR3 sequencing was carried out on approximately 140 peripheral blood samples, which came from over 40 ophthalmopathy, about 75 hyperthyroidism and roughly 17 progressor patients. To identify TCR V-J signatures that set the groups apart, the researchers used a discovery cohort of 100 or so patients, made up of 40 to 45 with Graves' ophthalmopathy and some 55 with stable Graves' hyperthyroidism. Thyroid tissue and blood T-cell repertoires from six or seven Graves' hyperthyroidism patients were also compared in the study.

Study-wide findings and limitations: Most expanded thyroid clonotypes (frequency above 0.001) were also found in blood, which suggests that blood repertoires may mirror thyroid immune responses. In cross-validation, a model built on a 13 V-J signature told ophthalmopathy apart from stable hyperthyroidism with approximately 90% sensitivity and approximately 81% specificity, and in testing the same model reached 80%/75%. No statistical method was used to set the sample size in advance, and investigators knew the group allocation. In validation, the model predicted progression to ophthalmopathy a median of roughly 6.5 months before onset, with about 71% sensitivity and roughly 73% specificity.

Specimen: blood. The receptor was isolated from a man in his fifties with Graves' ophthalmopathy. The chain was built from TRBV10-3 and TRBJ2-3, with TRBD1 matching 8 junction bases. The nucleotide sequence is TGTGCCATCAGTGAGGGACAGGGAGGAGGCACGCAGTATTTT. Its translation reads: CAISEGQGGGTQYF.